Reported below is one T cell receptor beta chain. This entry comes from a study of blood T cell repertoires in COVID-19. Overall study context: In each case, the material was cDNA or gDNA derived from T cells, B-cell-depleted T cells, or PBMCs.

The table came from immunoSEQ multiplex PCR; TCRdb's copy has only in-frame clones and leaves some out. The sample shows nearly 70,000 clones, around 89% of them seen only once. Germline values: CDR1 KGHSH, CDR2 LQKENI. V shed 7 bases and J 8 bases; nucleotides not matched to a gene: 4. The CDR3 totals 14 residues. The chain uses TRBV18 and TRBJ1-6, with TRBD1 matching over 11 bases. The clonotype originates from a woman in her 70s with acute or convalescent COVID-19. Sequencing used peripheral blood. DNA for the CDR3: TGTGCCAGCTGTTCGGGACAGGGGGATTCACCCCTCCACTTT. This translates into CASCSGQGDSPLHF.